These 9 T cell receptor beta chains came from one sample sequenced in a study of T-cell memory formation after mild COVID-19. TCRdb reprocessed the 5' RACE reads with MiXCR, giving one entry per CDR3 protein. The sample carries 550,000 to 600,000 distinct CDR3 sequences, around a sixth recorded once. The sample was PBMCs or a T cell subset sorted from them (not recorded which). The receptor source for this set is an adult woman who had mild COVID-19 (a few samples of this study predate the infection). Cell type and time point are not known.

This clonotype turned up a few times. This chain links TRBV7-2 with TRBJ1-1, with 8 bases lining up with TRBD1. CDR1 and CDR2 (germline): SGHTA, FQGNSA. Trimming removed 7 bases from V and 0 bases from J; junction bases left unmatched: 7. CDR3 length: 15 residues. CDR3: CASIYRGRMNTEAFF. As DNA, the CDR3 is TGTGCCAGCATCTACAGGGGGAGAATGAACACTGAAGCTTTCTTT.

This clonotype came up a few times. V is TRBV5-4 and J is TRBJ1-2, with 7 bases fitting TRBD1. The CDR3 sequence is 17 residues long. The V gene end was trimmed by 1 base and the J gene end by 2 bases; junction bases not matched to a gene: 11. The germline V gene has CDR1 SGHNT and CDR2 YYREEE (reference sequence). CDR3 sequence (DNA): TGTGCCAGCAGCTTGACAGGGGACCTTGCTCTAAACTATGGCTACACCTTC. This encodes CASSLTGDLALNYGYTF.

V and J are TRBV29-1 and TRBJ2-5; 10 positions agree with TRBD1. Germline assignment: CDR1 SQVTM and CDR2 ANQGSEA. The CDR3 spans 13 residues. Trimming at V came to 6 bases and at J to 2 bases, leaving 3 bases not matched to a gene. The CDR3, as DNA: TGCAGCGTCGACAGGGGGCGGCAAGAGACCCAGTACTTC. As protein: CSVDRGRQETQYF. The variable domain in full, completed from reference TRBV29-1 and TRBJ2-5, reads SAVISQKPSRDICQRGTSLTIQCQVDSQVTMMFWYRQQPGQSLTLIATANQGSEATYESGFVIDKFPISRPNLTFSTLTVSNMSPEDSSIYLCSVDRGRQETQYFGPGTRLLVL.

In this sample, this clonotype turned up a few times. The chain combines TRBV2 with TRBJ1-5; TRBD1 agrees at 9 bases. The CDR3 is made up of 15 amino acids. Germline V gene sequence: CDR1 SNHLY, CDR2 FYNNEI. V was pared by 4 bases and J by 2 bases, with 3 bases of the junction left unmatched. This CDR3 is CASSAGQGGNQPQHF. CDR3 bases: TGTGCCAGCAGTGCGGGACAGGGAGGCAATCAGCCCCAGCATTTT.

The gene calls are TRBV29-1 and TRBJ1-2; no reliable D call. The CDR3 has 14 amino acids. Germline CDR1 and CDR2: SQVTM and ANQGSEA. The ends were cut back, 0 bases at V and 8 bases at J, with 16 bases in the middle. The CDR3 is CSVEDRLRAWGYTF. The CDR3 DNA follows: TGCAGCGTTGAAGATAGGCTGAGGGCCTGGGGCTACACCTTC.

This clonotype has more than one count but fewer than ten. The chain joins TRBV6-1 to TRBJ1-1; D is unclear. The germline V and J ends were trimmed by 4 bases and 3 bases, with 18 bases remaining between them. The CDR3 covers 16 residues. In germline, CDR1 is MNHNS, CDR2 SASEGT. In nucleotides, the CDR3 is TGTGCCAGCAGTGCCGAGTCCCAACTAGGTTACACTGAAGCTTTCTTT. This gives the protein CASSAESQLGYTEAFF.

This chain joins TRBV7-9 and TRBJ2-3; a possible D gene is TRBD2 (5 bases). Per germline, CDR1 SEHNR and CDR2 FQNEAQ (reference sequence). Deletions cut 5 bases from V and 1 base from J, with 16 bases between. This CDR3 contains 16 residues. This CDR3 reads CASSPRTRTGTDTQYF. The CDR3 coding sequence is TGTGCCAGCAGCCCCCGGACTCGCACCGGCACAGATACGCAGTATTTT.

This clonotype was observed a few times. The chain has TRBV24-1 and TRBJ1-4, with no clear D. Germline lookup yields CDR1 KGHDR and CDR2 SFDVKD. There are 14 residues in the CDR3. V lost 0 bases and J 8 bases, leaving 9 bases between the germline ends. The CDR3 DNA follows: TGTGCCACCAGTGATTTGTCTTCGGGGGAAAAACTGTTTTTT. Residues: CATSDLSSGEKLFF.

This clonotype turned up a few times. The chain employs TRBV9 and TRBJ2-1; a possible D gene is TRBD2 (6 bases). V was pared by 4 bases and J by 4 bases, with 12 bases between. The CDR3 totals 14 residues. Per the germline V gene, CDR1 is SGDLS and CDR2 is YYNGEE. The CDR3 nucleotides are TGTGCCAGCAGCCCCCGGGACTGGTACAATGAGCAGTTCTTC. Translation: CASSPRDWYNEQFF. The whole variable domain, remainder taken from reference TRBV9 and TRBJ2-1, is DSGVTQTPKHLITATGQRVTLRCSPRSGDLSVYWYQQSLDQGLQFLIQYYNGEERAKGNILERFSAQQFPDLHSELNLSSLELGDSALYFCASSPRDWYNEQFFGPGTRLTVL.